This paragraph covers one TCR beta chain sequence. Its antigen is still unknown. Execution of the assay was at deep level. Libraries were prepared by immunoSEQ multiplex PCR; TCRdb keeps only in-frame clonotypes and omits some of them. The profile shows approximately 530,000 clones, 90% to 96% of them singletons. The CDR3 length is 14 residues. Germline CDR1 SEHNR, CDR2 FQNEAQ (reference sequence). V was cut by 4 bases and J by 1 base, with 10 bases left in between. This record belongs to a study of shared clonotypes between healthy human individuals. Looking at the study overall: The composition of the donors was a couple of women and a few men aged 18 to 49. General observations from the study: Collection of samples was limited to blood; tissue repertoires likely differ.

The genes are TRBV7-9 and TRBJ2-5; D is unresolved. The TCR sequence derives from a woman in her thirties in good health. The sequenced material came from naive CD4+ T cells sorted from blood. Subset indicated: CD45RA+ positively selected. CDR3 DNA: TGTGCCAGCAGCTCCCGGGCTACCCAAGAGACCCAGTACTTC. The encoded protein is CASSSRATQETQYF.